The 29 T cell receptor beta chains presented below share a single source sample, sequenced in a study of memory CD4+ T cells and cytomegalovirus serostatus. The data were produced by immunoSEQ multiplex PCR, yet TCRdb's version contains in-frame clones alone and is incomplete. The table shows about 60,000 clones, with about three quarters occurring only once. Single viable CD3+CD4+CD8-CD45RO+ cells were sorted as the memory CD4+ T cells. What was sequenced was memory CD4+ T cells from blood. These receptors were collected from an adult in good health and CMV-seropositive.

The chain links TRBV25-1 to TRBJ2-3; D is uncertain. Germline loops: CDR1 MGHDK, CDR2 SYGVNS. Trimming took off 1 base at V and 0 bases at J, with 8 bases between the two ends. The CDR3 consists of 15 residues. The CDR3 region is CASSELVSSTDTQYF. The CDR3 DNA follows: TGTGCCAGCAGTGAATTAGTGAGTAGCACAGATACGCAGTATTTT.

The genes are TRBV7-9 and TRBJ2-7, with 7 positions matching TRBD1. Germline V CDR1 and CDR2: SEHNR, FQNEAQ (reference sequence). The CDR3 consists of 13 residues. V shed 3 bases, J shed 3 bases, and the junction held 2 bases outside the gene matches. The CDR3 sequence is CASSFRDSYEQYF. CDR3 nucleotide sequence: TGTGCCAGCAGCTTCCGGGACAGCTACGAGCAGTACTTC.

V is TRBV6-1 and J is TRBJ2-5; 9 bases fit TRBD2. The CDR3 length is 13 residues. V was clipped by 4 bases and J by 5 bases; unmatched bases: 2. Germline CDR1 MNHNS, CDR2 SASEGT. CDR3 sequence reads: CASSVAGEETQYF. CDR3 nucleotides: TGTGCCAGCAGTGTAGCGGGAGAGGAGACCCAGTACTTC.

Written as DNA, the CDR3 is TGTGCCAGTAGTATTGGTCAGGGGTACACTGAAGCTTTCTTT. It specifies CASSIGQGYTEAFF. The V and J genes are TRBV19 and TRBJ1-1; a weak D match, TRBD1 (6 bases). CDR1 is LNHDA and CDR2 is SQIVND in the germline V gene (reference sequence). There are 14 residues in the CDR3. V gave up 3 bases and J gave up 3 bases, with 11 bases separating them.

The rearrangement links TRBV15 to TRBJ1-1, with D possibly matching TRBD1 (5 bases). The CDR3 covers 13 residues. In germline, CDR1 is LNHNV, CDR2 YYDKDF (reference sequence). Deletions cut 0 bases from V and 7 bases from J, with 9 bases between. The CDR3 sequence: CATSRDQGREAFF. The DNA for the CDR3 is TGTGCCACCAGCAGAGATCAGGGCCGTGAAGCTTTCTTT.

Only a few counts were recorded for this clone. This chain links TRBV6-5 with TRBJ1-2; 9 bases agree with TRBD1. The CDR3 is made up of 14 amino acids. Trimming at V came to 5 bases and at J to 5 bases, leaving 6 bases not matched to a gene. Germline V gene data show CDR1 as MNHEY and CDR2 as SVGAGI. The CDR3 region is CASSPGDRVYGYTF. CDR3 coding DNA: TGTGCCAGCAGTCCGGGGGACAGGGTGTATGGCTACACCTTC.

This CDR3 is CASSFSGMNTGELFF. The CDR3 bases are TGTGCCAGCAGCTTTAGCGGAATGAACACCGGGGAGCTGTTTTTT. This sequence joins TRBV7-2 and TRBJ2-2, with D tentatively TRBD2 (6 bases). The CDR3 has 15 amino acids. Germline V lookup: CDR1 SGHTA, CDR2 FQGNSA. The V gene lost 3 bases and the J gene lost 1 base, with 9 bases spanning the gap.

V is TRBV18 and J is TRBJ1-2; no definite D call. The ends were cut back, 3 bases at V and 6 bases at J, with 11 bases in the middle. This CDR3 has 13 amino acids. CDR1 KGHSH and CDR2 LQKENI come from the germline V gene. This chain's CDR3 is CASSPRGFDGYTF. The CDR3 region has the DNA TGTGCCAGCTCACCGAGAGGGTTCGATGGCTACACCTTC.

This clone was recorded only once. V is TRBV6-6 and J is TRBJ1-5; 8 bases align to TRBD1. After removal of 7 bases from V and 5 bases from J, the junction contained 13 bases not matched to a gene. The length of the CDR3 is 16 residues. The germline gives CDR1 MNHNY, CDR2 SVGAGI (reference sequence). For the CDR3, the DNA is TGTGCCAGCAAACCTCAGGGCAGGGGGCCCTATCAGCCCCAGCATTTT. Amino acids: CASKPQGRGPYQPQHF.

The chain recombines TRBV2 with TRBJ2-3; D is unresolved. V was cut by 6 bases and J by 6 bases, with 13 bases left in between. The germline gives CDR1 SNHLY, CDR2 FYNNEI. CDR3 length equals 13 residues. CDR3 coding DNA: TGTGCCAGCAGGTCCCAAGGTAGTGATACGCAGTATTTT. Its protein product is CASRSQGSDTQYF.

This chain joins TRBV28 and TRBJ2-7; D gene uncertain. Germline V gene lookup returns CDR1 MDHEN and CDR2 SYDVKM. Trimming cost V 3 bases and J 0 bases, with 12 bases left between them. There are 15 residues in the CDR3. The CDR3 reads CASSFPSQSSYEQYF. CDR3 nucleotide sequence: TGTGCCAGCAGTTTCCCTTCACAGAGCTCCTACGAGCAGTACTTC. Drawing the rest from reference TRBV28 and TRBJ2-7, the complete variable domain is DVKVTQSSRYLVKRTGEKVFLECVQDMDHENMFWYRQDPGLGLRLIYFSYDVKMKEKGDIPEGYSVSREKKERFSLILESASTNQTSMYLCASSFPSQSSYEQYFGPGTRLTVT.

The chain carries TRBV7-8 and TRBJ2-5; D is ambiguous. This CDR3 has 12 amino acids. V lost 3 bases and J lost 5, with 7 bases in between. Germline loops: CDR1 SGHVS, CDR2 FQNEAQ. This CDR3 is CASSFLGETQYF. DNA of the CDR3: TGTGCCAGCAGCTTCCTCGGGGAGACCCAGTACTTC. Looking up the rest from reference TRBV7-8 and TRBJ2-5 gives the full variable domain: GAGVSQSPRYKVAKRGQDVALRCDPISGHVSLFWYQQALGQGPEFLTYFQNEAQLDKSGLPSDRFFAERPEGSVSTLKIQRTQQEDSAVYLCASSFLGETQYFGPGTRLLVL.

The V and J genes are TRBV7-2 and TRBJ2-3; TRBD2 aligns across 8 bases. This CDR3 spans 13 amino acids. V dropped 2 bases and J dropped 6; count of bases not matched to a gene: 1. The germline CDR1 and CDR2 sequences are SGHTA and FQGNSA. CDR3 DNA: TGTGCCAGCAGCTTACCGGGGGGGGATACGCAGTATTTT. Amino acids: CASSLPGGDTQYF.

CDR3 coding DNA: TGTGCCAGCAGCGTGACAGGGAATGGCTACACCTTC. As protein: CASSVTGNGYTF. This rearrangement joins TRBV11-2 to TRBJ1-2, with TRBD1 matching 7 bases. Germline V gives CDR1 SGHAT, CDR2 FQNNGV. The CDR3 totals 12 residues. With 5 bases clipped from V and 6 bases from J, the junction kept 3 bases outside the gene matches.

V and J are TRBV5-3 and TRBJ2-7; 8 nucleotides align to TRBD2. TRBV5-3 is flagged as an ORF with uncertain function. V shed 4 bases and J 2 bases; nucleotides not matched to a gene: 23. This CDR3 is 20 amino acids long. The CDR3 sequence: CARSPSSRRGGGRSPYEQYF. CDR3 coding DNA: TGTGCCAGAAGCCCGTCGTCCCGCCGGGGAGGCGGGAGGTCTCCCTACGAGCAGTACTTC.

This clone was detected once. CDR3 in DNA: TGTGCCAGCAGACGGGACAGATACACAGATACGCAGTATTTT. Protein sequence: CASRRDRYTDTQYF. V and J are TRBV11-3 and TRBJ2-3; 7 bases match TRBD1. The CDR3 extends over 14 amino acids. The germline V gene encodes CDR1 SGHNT and CDR2 YENEEA. J gave up 2 bases and V 6 bases, and 5 bases lay outside the gene matches.

In regard to this clone: At the DNA level, this CDR3 is encoded by other sequences in the same sample as well. The chain links TRBV11-2 to TRBJ2-5; D not resolved. V was cut by 6 bases and J by 5 bases, with 7 bases left in between. The CDR3 runs to 11 residues. Germline CDR1 SGHAT, CDR2 FQNNGV. Here the CDR3 DNA reads TGTGCCAGCAGTTTTGGGGAGACCCAGTACTTC. This gives the protein CASSFGETQYF.

CDR3 nucleotides: TGTGCCAGCAGCTTAGGACAGGGCTCTGGAAACACCATATATTTT. Encoded protein: CASSLGQGSGNTIYF. V gene TRBV7-9 combines with J gene TRBJ1-3; 7 nucleotides line up with TRBD1. The CDR3 is made up of 15 amino acids. Trimming removed 1 base from V and 0 bases from J; junction bases left unmatched: 0. Germline CDR1 is SEHNR and CDR2 is FQNEAQ (reference sequence).

The gene calls are TRBV28 and TRBJ1-2; D might be TRBD1 (6 bases). The germline CDR1 and CDR2 sequences are MDHEN and SYDVKM. The CDR3 is 12 residues long. The V and J ends lost 7 bases and 7 bases respectively, with 13 bases between them. In DNA, the CDR3 is TGTGCCAGCAAAGTAGGGGGTGGTGGCTACACCTTC. This sequence encodes CASKVGGGGYTF.

V usage is TRBV6-6 and J usage is TRBJ2-1; D not certain. The CDR3 sequence is 12 residues long. CDR1 is MNHNY, CDR2 SVGAGI, per germline (reference sequence). V lost 4 bases and J 11 bases, leaving 12 bases between the germline ends. The CDR3 loop is CASSSLLEQQFF. DNA for the CDR3: TGTGCCAGCAGTTCCCTGCTTGAGCAGCAGTTCTTC.

The chain links TRBV30 to TRBJ1-2; 7 bases are a match to TRBD1. From germline, CDR1 is GTSNPN and CDR2 SVGIG (reference sequence). The CDR3 runs 13 residues. The junction had 7 bases not matched to a gene; V was cut back by 3 bases and J by 6 bases. CDR3 bases: TGTGCCTGGAGCCGGACAGGTACTAATGGCTACACCTTC. Amino acids: CAWSRTGTNGYTF. Complete variable domain (other parts from reference TRBV30 and TRBJ1-2): SQTIHQWPATLVQPVGSPLSLECTVEGTSNPNLYWYRQAAGRGLQLLFYSVGIGQISSEVPQNLSASRPQDRQFILSSKKLLLSDSGFYLCAWSRTGTNGYTFGSGTRLTVV.

The chain carries TRBV11-2 and TRBJ2-7; 10 bases fit TRBD1. Losses at the gene ends were 5 bases for V and 3 bases for J; bases not matched to a gene: 10. Germline V CDR1 and CDR2: SGHAT, FQNNGV. This CDR3 contains 16 residues. The CDR3 loop reads CASSPRDRGRFYEQYF. The CDR3 bases are TGTGCCAGCAGCCCACGAGACAGGGGGCGGTTCTACGAGCAGTACTTC.

This clone was detected ten times or more. This rearrangement joins TRBV20-1 to TRBJ2-3; D is unresolved. Trimming stripped 3 bases from V and 4 bases from J, with 5 bases between. Germline CDR1 reads DFQATT; CDR2 reads SNEGSKA (reference sequence). The CDR3 totals 11 residues. This CDR3 reads CSARASDTQYF. As DNA, the CDR3 is TGCAGTGCTAGGGCATCAGATACGCAGTATTTT.

CDR3 loop: CASSRRFTDTQYF. CDR3 DNA sequence: TGTGCCAGCAGCCGCCGATTCACAGATACGCAGTATTTT. The chain uses TRBV14 and TRBJ2-3; D not resolved. The germline V gene encodes CDR1 SGHDN and CDR2 FVKESK. V was pared by 4 bases and J by 2 bases, with 7 bases between. The CDR3 sequence is 13 residues long.

The gene calls are TRBV2 and TRBJ2-5; 7 bases align to TRBD1. Germline CDR1 and CDR2: SNHLY and FYNNEI. After removal of 4 bases from V and 3 bases from J, the junction contained 5 bases not matched to a gene. This CDR3 is 14 amino acids long. The chain's CDR3 is CASSVSGQKETQYF. In DNA, the CDR3 is TGTGCCAGCAGTGTTTCGGGACAGAAAGAGACCCAGTACTTC. The complete variable domain, with remaining parts taken from reference TRBV2 and TRBJ2-5, reads EPEVTQTPSHQVTQMGQEVILRCVPISNHLYFYWYRQILGQKVEFLVSFYNNEISEKSEIFDDQFSVERPDGSNFTLKIRSTKLEDSAMYFCASSVSGQKETQYFGPGTRLLVL.

V gene TRBV5-1 combines with J gene TRBJ2-7; 15 bases are shared with TRBD2. The length of the CDR3 is 18 residues. Germline loops: CDR1 SGHRS, CDR2 YFSETQ. The ends lost 4 bases at V and 4 bases at J; junction bases unmatched: 12. In DNA, the CDR3 is TGCGCCAGCAGCCCGGGACTAGCGGGAGGCCTAGGTCCGTACGAGCAGTACTTC. Amino acids: CASSPGLAGGLGPYEQYF.

V gene TRBV28 combines with J gene TRBJ2-7, with 7 bases matching TRBD2. Germline CDR1 and CDR2: MDHEN and SYDVKM. Germline trimming cut 3 bases from V and 4 bases from J; bases unmatched to any gene: 3. This CDR3 comprises 13 residues. CDR3 in DNA: TGTGCCAGCAGTTTGGCGGGAGTTTACGAGCAGTACGTC. Translated: CASSLAGVYEQYV.

The chain uses TRBV7-6 and TRBJ1-4; 10 bases are shared with TRBD1. This CDR3 spans 14 amino acids. The junction had 2 bases not matched to a gene; V was cut back by 5 bases and J by 5 bases. Germline lookup yields CDR1 SGHVS and CDR2 FNYEAQ. CDR3 protein: CASSQGQGNEKLFF. CDR3 DNA sequence: TGTGCCAGCAGCCAGGGACAGGGGAATGAAAAACTGTTTTTT.

The genes are TRBV7-9 and TRBJ1-1; the D gene is possibly TRBD1 (5 bases). This CDR3 is 18 amino acids long. Between the trimmed V and J ends, which lost 5 bases and 0 bases, there was a span of 22 bases. CDR1 SEHNR and CDR2 FQNEAQ come from the germline V gene (reference sequence). Written as DNA, the CDR3 is TGTGCCAGCAGCCGACGGCCTAGGGGCGAACCCATGAACACTGAAGCTTTCTTT. Translating it yields CASSRRPRGEPMNTEAFF.